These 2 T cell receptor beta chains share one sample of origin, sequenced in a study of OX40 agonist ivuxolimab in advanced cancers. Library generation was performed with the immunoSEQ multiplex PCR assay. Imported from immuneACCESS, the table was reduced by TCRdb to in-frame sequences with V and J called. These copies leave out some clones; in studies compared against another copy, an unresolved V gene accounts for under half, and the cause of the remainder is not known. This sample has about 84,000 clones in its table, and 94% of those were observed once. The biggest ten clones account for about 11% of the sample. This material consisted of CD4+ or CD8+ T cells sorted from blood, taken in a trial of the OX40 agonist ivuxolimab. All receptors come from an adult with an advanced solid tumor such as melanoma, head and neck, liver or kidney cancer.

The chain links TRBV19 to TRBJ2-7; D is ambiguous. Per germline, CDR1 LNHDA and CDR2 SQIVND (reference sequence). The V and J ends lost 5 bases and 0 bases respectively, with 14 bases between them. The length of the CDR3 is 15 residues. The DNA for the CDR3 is TGTGCCAGTAGTCTCGAAAGCGTGGGCTCCTACGAGCAGTACTTC. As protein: CASSLESVGSYEQYF.

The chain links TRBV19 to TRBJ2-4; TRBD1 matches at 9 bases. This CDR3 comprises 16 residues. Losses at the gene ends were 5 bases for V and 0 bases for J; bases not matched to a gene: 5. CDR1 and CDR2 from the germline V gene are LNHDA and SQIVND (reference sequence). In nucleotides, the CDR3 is TGTGCCAGTAGTTCCAGGACAGGGGAAGCCAAAAACATTCAGTACTTC. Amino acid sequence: CASSSRTGEAKNIQYF.